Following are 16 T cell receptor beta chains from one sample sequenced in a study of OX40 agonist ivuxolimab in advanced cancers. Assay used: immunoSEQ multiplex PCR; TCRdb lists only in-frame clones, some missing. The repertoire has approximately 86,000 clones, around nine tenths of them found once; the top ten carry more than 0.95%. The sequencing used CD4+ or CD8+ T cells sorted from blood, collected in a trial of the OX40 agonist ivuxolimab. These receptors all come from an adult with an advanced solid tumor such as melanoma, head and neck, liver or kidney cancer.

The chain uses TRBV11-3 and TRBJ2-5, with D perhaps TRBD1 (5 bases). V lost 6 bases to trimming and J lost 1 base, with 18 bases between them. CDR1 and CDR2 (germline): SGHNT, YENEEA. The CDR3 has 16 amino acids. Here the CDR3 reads CASSPQQAPSQETQYF. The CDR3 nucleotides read TGTGCCAGCAGTCCCCAACAGGCACCGTCCCAAGAGACCCAGTACTTC.

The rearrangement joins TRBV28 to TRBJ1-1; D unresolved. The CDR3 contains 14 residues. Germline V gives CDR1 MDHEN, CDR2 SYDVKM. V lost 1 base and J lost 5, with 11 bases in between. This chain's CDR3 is CASSLLRVGTEAFF. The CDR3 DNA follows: TGTGCCAGCAGTTTATTAAGGGTAGGAACTGAAGCTTTCTTT. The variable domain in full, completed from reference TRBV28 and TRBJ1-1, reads DVKVTQSSRYLVKRTGEKVFLECVQDMDHENMFWYRQDPGLGLRLIYFSYDVKMKEKGDIPEGYSVSREKKERFSLILESASTNQTSMYLCASSLLRVGTEAFFGQGTRLTVV.

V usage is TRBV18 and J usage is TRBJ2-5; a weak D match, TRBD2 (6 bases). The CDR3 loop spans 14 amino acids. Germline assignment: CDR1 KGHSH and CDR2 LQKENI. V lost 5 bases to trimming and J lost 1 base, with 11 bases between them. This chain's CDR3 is CASSINGGQETQYF. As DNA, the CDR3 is TGTGCCAGCTCAATAAACGGGGGCCAAGAGACCCAGTACTTC.

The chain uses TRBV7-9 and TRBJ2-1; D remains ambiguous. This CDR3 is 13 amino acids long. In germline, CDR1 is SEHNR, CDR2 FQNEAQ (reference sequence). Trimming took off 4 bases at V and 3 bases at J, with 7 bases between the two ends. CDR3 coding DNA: TGTGCCAGCAGCTCAGAGTTCTACAATGAGCAGTTCTTC. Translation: CASSSEFYNEQFF.

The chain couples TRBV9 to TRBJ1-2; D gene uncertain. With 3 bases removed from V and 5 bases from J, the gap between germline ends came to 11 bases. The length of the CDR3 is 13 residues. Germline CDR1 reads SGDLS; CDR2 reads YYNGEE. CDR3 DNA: TGTGCCAGCAGCGCTGTCCTGGGTTATGGCTACACCTTC. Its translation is CASSAVLGYGYTF.

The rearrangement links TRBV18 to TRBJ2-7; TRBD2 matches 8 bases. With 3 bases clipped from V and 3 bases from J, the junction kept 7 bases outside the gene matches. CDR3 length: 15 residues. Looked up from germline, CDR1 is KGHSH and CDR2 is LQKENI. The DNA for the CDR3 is TGTGCCAGCTCACCTGGAATAGCGGGGAACTACGAGCAGTACTTC. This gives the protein CASSPGIAGNYEQYF.

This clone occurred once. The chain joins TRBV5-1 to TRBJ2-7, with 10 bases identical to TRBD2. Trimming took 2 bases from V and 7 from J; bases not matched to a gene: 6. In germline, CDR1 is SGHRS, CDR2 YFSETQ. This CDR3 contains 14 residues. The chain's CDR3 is CASSLAGGPREQYF. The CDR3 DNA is TGCGCCAGCAGCTTAGCGGGAGGGCCGAGGGAGCAGTACTTC.

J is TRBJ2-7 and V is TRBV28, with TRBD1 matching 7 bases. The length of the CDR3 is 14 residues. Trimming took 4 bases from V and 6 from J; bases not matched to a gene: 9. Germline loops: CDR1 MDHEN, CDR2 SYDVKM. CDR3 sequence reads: CASSWPPAGGEQYF. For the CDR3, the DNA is TGTGCCAGCAGTTGGCCCCCCGCAGGGGGCGAGCAGTACTTC. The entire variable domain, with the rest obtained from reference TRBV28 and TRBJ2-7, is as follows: DVKVTQSSRYLVKRTGEKVFLECVQDMDHENMFWYRQDPGLGLRLIYFSYDVKMKEKGDIPEGYSVSREKKERFSLILESASTNQTSMYLCASSWPPAGGEQYFGPGTRLTVT.

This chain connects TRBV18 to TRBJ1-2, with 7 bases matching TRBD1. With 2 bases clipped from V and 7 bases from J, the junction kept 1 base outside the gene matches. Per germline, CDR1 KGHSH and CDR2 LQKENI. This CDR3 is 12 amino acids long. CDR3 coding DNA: TGTGCCAGCTCACCAGAGGGGGCTGGCTACACCTTC. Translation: CASSPEGAGYTF. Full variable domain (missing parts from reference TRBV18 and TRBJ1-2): NAGVMQNPRHLVRRRGQEARLRCSPMKGHSHVYWYRQLPEEGLKFMVYLQKENIIDESGMPKERFSAEFPKEGPSILRIQQVVRGDSAAYFCASSPEGAGYTFGSGTRLTVV.

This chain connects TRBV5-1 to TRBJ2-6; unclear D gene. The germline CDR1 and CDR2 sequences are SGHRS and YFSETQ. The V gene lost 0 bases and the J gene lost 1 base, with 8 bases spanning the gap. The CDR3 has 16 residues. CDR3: CASSLAARSGANVLTF. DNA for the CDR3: TGCGCCAGCAGCTTGGCCGCGAGGTCTGGGGCCAACGTCCTGACTTTC.

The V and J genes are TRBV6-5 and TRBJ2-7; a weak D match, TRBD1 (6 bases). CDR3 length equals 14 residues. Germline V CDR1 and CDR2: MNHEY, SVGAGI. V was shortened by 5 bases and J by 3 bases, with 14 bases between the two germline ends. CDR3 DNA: TGTGCCAGCAGTGCCTCCCCGGGACACTACGAGCAGTACTTC. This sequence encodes CASSASPGHYEQYF.

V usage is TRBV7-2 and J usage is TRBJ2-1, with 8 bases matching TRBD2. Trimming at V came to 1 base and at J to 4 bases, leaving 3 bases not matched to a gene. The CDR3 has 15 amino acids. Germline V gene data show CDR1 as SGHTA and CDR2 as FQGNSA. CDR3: CASSLVGTSYNEQFF. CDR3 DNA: TGTGCCAGCAGCTTAGTGGGGACTAGTTACAATGAGCAGTTCTTC.

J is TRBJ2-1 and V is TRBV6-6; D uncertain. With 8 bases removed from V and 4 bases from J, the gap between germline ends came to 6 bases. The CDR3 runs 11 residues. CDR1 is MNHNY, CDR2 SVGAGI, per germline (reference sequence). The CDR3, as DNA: TGTGCCAGCTGGCAGTACAATGAGCAGTTCTTC. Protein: CASWQYNEQFF.

CDR3 loop: CASSRDTGNTIYF. DNA of the CDR3: TGTGCCAGCAGCCGGGATACTGGAAACACCATATATTTT. The rearrangement uses TRBV7-2 and TRBJ1-3; D gene uncertain. Trimming shortened V by 5 bases and J by 2 bases, and 7 bases separated the two germline ends. Germline loops: CDR1 SGHTA, CDR2 FQGNSA. This CDR3 spans 13 amino acids. Together with reference TRBV7-2 and TRBJ1-3, the CDR3 gives the full variable domain: GAGVSQSPSNKVTEKGKDVELRCDPISGHTALYWYRQSLGQGLEFLIYFQGNSAPDKSGLPSDRFSAERTGGSVSTLTIQRTQQEDSAVYLCASSRDTGNTIYFGEGSWLTVV.

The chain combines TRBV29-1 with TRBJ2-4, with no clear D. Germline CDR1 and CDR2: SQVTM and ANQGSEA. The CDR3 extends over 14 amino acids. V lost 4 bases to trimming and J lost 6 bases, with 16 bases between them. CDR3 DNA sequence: TGCAGCGTTGCTCGGAACTTCGAGGTAAACATTCAGTACTTC. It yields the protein CSVARNFEVNIQYF.

The DNA for the CDR3 is TGTGCCAGTACCCTGAGGGAGGGAACTAGCGTGAACTACGAGCAGTACTTC. Encoded protein: CASTLREGTSVNYEQYF. The rearrangement links TRBV19 to TRBJ2-7, with 7 bases matching TRBD2. Germline CDR1 reads LNHDA; CDR2 reads SQIVND (reference sequence). Losses at the gene ends were 7 bases for V and 3 bases for J; bases not matched to a gene: 18. The CDR3 contains 17 residues.